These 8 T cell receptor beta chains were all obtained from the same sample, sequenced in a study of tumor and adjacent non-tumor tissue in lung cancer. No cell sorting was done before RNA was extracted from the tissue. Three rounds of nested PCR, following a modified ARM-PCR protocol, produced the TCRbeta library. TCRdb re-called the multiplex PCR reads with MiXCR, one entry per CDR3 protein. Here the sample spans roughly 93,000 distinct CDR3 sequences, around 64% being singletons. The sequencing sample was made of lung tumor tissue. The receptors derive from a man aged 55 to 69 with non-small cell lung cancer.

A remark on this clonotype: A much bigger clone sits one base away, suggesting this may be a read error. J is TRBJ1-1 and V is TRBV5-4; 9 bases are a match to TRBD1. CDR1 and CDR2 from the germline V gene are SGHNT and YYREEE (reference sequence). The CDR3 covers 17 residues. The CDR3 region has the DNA TGTGCCAGCAGCCCTACACCGGACAGGGGAATGGACACTGAAGATTTCTTT. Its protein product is CASSPTPDRGMDTEDFF.

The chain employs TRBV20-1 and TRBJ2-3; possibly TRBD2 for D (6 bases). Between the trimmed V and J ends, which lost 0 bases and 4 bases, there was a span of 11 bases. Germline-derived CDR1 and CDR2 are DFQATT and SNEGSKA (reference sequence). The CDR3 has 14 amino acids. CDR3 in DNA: TGCAGTGCTAGAGATCTCCGGGACTCAGATACGCAGTATTTT. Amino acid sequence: CSARDLRDSDTQYF.

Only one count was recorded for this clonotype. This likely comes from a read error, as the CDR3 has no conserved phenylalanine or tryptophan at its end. CDR3 region: CASSLEMGLLNTEAFS. CDR3 DNA sequence: TGTGCCAGCAGCTTGGAAATGGGGTTGCTGAACACTGAAGCTTTCTCT. The chain has TRBV5-8 and TRBJ1-1; unclear D gene. Germline loops: CDR1 SGHTS, CDR2 YDEGEE. The V gene lost 0 bases and the J gene lost 0 bases, with 12 bases spanning the gap. The CDR3 sequence is 16 residues long.

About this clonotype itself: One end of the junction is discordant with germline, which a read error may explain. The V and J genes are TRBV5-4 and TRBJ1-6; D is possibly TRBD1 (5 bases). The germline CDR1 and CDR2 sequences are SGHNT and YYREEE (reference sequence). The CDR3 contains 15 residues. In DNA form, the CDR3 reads TGTGCCAGCAGCTTGGAGCCAGGGTTGAATTCGCCCCTCAACTTT. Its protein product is CASSLEPGLNSPLNF.

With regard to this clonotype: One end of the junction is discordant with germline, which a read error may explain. CDR3 sequence reads: CASSVDGGFWVNSEAFF. CDR3 nucleotides: TGTGCCAGCAGTGTGGACGGAGGGTTTTGGGTGAACTCTGAAGCTTTCTTT. The gene calls are TRBV6-1 and TRBJ1-1; D is unresolved. CDR1 is MNHNS, CDR2 SASEGT, per germline. This CDR3 comprises 17 residues.

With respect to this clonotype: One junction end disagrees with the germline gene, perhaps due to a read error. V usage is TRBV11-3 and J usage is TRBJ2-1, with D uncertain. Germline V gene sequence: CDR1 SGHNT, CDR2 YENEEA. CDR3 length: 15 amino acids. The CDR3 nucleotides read TGTGCCAGTAGCTTACGCGCGACCTCCTACAATGGGCAGTTCTTC. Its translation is CASSLRATSYNGQFF.

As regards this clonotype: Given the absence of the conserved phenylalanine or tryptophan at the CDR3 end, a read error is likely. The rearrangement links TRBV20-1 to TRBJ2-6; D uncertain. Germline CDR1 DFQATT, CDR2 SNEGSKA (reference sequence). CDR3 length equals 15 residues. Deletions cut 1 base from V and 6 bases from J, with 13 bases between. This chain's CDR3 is CSARGASSEANVLTI. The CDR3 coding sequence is TGCAGTGCTAGAGGGGCGTCCTCCGAGGCCAACGTCCTGACTATC.

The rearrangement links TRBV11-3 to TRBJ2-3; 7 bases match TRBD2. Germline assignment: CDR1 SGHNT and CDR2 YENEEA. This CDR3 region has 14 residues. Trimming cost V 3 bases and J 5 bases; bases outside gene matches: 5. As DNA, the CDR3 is TGTGCCAGCAGCTTCAGCGGGATAGGAGATACGCAGTATTTT. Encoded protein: CASSFSGIGDTQYF.